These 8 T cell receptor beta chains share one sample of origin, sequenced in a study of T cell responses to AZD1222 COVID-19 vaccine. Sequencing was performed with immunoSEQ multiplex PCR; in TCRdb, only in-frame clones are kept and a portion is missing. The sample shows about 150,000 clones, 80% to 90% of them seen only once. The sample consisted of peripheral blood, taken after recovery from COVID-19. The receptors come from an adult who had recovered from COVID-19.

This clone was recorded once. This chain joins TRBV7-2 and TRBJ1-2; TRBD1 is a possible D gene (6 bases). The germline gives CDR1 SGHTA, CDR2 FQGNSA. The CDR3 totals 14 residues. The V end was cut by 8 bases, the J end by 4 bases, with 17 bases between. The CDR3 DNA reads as TGTGCCAGCGCTAGGACAGAGGAGGGCTATGGCTACACCTTC. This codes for CASARTEEGYGYTF.

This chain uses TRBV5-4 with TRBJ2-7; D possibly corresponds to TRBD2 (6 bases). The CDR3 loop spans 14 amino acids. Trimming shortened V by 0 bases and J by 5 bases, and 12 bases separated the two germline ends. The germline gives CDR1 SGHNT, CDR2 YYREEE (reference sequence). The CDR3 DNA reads TGTGCCAGCAGCTTGGGAGCTAGCGTAAACGAGCAGTACTTC. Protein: CASSLGASVNEQYF.

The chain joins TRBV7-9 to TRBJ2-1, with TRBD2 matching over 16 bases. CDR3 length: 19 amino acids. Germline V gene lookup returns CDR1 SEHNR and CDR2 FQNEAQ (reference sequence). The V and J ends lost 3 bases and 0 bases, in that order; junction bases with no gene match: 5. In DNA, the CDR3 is TGTGCCAGCAGCTTTCCCGGGACTAGCGGGGGGGCCTCCTACAATGAGCAGTTCTTC. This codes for CASSFPGTSGGASYNEQFF.

The CDR3 coding sequence is TGTGCCAGCAGCTTAGCGCGAGGGGCTGGTATCACTGAAGCTTTCTTT. It codes for CASSLARGAGITEAFF. This chain links TRBV7-9 with TRBJ1-1; D is perhaps TRBD1 (5 bases). Looked up from germline, CDR1 is SEHNR and CDR2 is FQNEAQ (reference sequence). There are 16 residues in the CDR3. The V end lost 0 bases, the J end lost 4 bases, and 15 bases lay between the germline ends.

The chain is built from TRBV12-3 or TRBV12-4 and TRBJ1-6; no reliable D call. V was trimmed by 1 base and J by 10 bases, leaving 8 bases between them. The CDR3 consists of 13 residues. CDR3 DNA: TGTGCCAGCAGTTTAGGCGGGGTATCACCCCTCCACTTT. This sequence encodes CASSLGGVSPLHF.

The CDR3 is CASKRGARDEQFF. CDR3 bases: TGTGCCAGCAAACGGGGGGCCCGGGATGAGCAGTTCTTC. V usage is TRBV7-9 and J usage is TRBJ2-1, with D possibly matching TRBD2 (7 bases). Trimming took off 7 bases at V and 8 bases at J, with 15 bases between the two ends. CDR3 length: 13 residues. CDR1 and CDR2 from the germline V gene are SEHNR and FQNEAQ (reference sequence).

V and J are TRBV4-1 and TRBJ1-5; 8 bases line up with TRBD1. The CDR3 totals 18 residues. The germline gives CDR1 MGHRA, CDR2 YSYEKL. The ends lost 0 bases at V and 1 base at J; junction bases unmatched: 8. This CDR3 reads CASSQDGPGGGSNQPQHF. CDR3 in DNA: TGCGCCAGCAGCCAAGATGGGCCAGGGGGCGGGAGCAATCAGCCCCAGCATTTT.

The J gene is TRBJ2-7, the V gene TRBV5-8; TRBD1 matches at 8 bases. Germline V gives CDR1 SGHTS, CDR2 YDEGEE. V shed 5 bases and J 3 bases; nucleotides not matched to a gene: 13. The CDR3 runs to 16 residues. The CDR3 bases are TGTGCCAGCAGAAACACCCGGACAGGGTCTTACTACGAGCAGTACTTC. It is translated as CASRNTRTGSYYEQYF.